Below, 29 T cell receptor beta chains from the same sample are listed, as sequenced in a study of CD8 T cells in ankylosing spondylitis. MiXCR, applied by TCRdb to the 5' RACE reads, yields one record per CDR3 protein. Among 150,000 or so distinct CDR3 sequences listed, 25% to 35% were seen once. The sample comprised synovial fluid, either unsorted or a sorted T cell fraction (not recorded which). The receptor source for this set is a male donor with ankylosing spondylitis.

The chain has TRBV11-2 and TRBJ2-3, with a tentative D call TRBD2 (5 bases). The ends were cut back, 4 bases at V and 6 bases at J, with 17 bases in the middle. Germline CDR1 reads SGHAT; CDR2 reads FQNNGV. This CDR3 region has 15 residues. The CDR3: CASSSDMRVSDTQYF. DNA of the CDR3: TGTGCCAGCAGCTCCGACATGCGGGTGTCGGATACGCAGTATTTT.

This clonotype was seen a handful of times. The V call is TRBV6-6, the J call TRBJ2-1, with TRBD1 identical over 11 bases. In germline, CDR1 is MNHNY, CDR2 SVGAGI (reference sequence). The CDR3 totals 13 residues. The trim removed 10 bases at V and 6 bases at J, leaving 5 bases unmatched. Here the CDR3 DNA reads TGTGCCACCCGGGACAGGGGGGGCAATGAGCAGTTCTTC. This gives the protein CATRDRGGNEQFF.

The V call is TRBV12-3 or TRBV12-4, the J call TRBJ1-1; D unclear. This CDR3 comprises 14 residues. With 5 bases removed from V and 6 bases from J, the gap between germline ends came to 16 bases. CDR3 nucleotides: TGTGCCAGCAGTCCCCCAGGAGTATGGTCTGAAGCTTTCTTT. Residues: CASSPPGVWSEAFF.

J is TRBJ1-3 and V is TRBV18; D unresolved. This CDR3 region has 14 residues. Germline assignment: CDR1 KGHSH and CDR2 LQKENI. V was cut by 0 bases and J by 4 bases, with 7 bases left in between. The CDR3 sequence is CASSPPGNGNTIYF. The CDR3 DNA follows: TGTGCCAGCTCACCACCGGGAAACGGAAACACCATATATTTT.

This clonotype has a handful of counts. The V and J genes are TRBV6-5 and TRBJ2-1, with TRBD2 matching over 8 bases. Germline V gene sequence: CDR1 MNHEY, CDR2 SVGAGI. Trimming removed 2 bases from V and 2 bases from J; junction bases left unmatched: 5. The CDR3 length is 16 residues. The CDR3 sequence: CASSYVGGRPYNEQFF. The CDR3 bases are TGTGCCAGCAGTTACGTCGGCGGGAGGCCCTACAATGAGCAGTTCTTC.

V gene TRBV20-1 combines with J gene TRBJ2-5; 9 positions agree with TRBD2. The V and J ends lost 6 bases and 5 bases, in that order; junction bases with no gene match: 13. There are 15 residues in the CDR3. The germline gives CDR1 DFQATT, CDR2 SNEGSKA (reference sequence). The DNA of the CDR3 is TGCAGTGCCCTTCCAGCAGGGACTAGCCGGGAGACCCAGTACTTC. Its protein product is CSALPAGTSRETQYF.

This clonotype turned up a few times. The chain employs TRBV20-1 and TRBJ2-7; TRBD2 matches 8 bases. J lost 5 bases, V lost 0 bases, and 12 bases had no gene match. The CDR3 contains 16 residues. From germline, CDR1 is DFQATT and CDR2 SNEGSKA (reference sequence). The CDR3 sequence is CSARDQVPGGPDEQYF. The CDR3, as DNA: TGCAGTGCTAGAGATCAAGTTCCGGGAGGGCCGGACGAGCAGTACTTC.

The V gene is TRBV7-9, the J gene TRBJ2-3, with 14 bases matching TRBD2. This CDR3 region has 16 residues. Trimming cost V 6 bases and J 5 bases; bases outside gene matches: 7. Germline V lookup: CDR1 SEHNR, CDR2 FQNEAQ (reference sequence). CDR3: CASSPVGTSGRDTQYF. The DNA of the CDR3 is TGTGCCAGCAGTCCGGTTGGGACTAGCGGGAGAGATACGCAGTATTTT.

The rearrangement joins TRBV11-2 to TRBJ2-1; D is perhaps TRBD1 or TRBD2 (5 bases each). Trimming took 0 bases from V and 5 from J, leaving 20 bases between them. The germline gives CDR1 SGHAT, CDR2 FQNNGV. This CDR3 is 18 amino acids long. The CDR3 region has the DNA TGTGCCAGCAGCTTAGATTGGGGGTTCCGGGACCTTCACAATGAGCAGTTCTTC. Protein: CASSLDWGFRDLHNEQFF.

This clonotype turned up a few times. The chain recombines TRBV11-2 with TRBJ1-6; TRBD1 matches at 10 bases. The V and J ends lost 1 base and 7 bases, in that order; junction bases with no gene match: 4. Germline CDR1 SGHAT, CDR2 FQNNGV. CDR3 size: 16 residues. CDR3: CASSLVGTGANSPLHF. The CDR3 nucleotides read TGTGCCAGCAGCTTAGTCGGGACAGGGGCCAATTCACCCCTCCACTTT.

This sequence joins TRBV29-1 and TRBJ1-1; tentative D call: TRBD1 (6 bases). V shed 4 bases and J shed 3 bases, with 15 bases lying between them. Germline V gene data show CDR1 as SQVTM and CDR2 as ANQGSEA. The length of the CDR3 is 14 residues. CDR3 nucleotide sequence: TGCAGCGTTGTATGGGGCAGGGGCTACACTGAAGCTTTCTTT. Its translation: CSVVWGRGYTEAFF.

This clonotype appeared a few times. This chain connects TRBV6-1 to TRBJ1-5; TRBD1 matches 10 bases. J gave up 4 bases and V 2 bases, and 5 bases lay outside the gene matches. CDR1 is MNHNS, CDR2 SASEGT, per germline. CDR3 length: 16 amino acids. The CDR3 reads CASSEYRTGGNQPQHF. The CDR3 DNA reads as TGTGCCAGCAGTGAATATCGGACAGGGGGAAATCAGCCCCAGCATTTT.

The chain is built from TRBV5-1 and TRBJ1-1; 10 bases align to TRBD1. Germline V gives CDR1 SGHRS, CDR2 YFSETQ. The CDR3 length is 16 residues. V shed 1 base, J shed 4 bases, and the junction held 7 bases outside the gene matches. The CDR3 sequence is CASSLQTGGGGTEAFF. The DNA for the CDR3 is TGCGCCAGCAGCTTGCAGACAGGGGGCGGGGGCACTGAAGCTTTCTTT.

The V gene is TRBV12-3 or TRBV12-4, the J gene TRBJ1-1; D remains ambiguous. V shed 1 base and J shed 2 bases, with 8 bases lying between them. The CDR3 has 14 residues. The CDR3 DNA reads TGTGCCAGCAGTTTAGGCGGAATAAACACTGAAGCTTTCTTT. Its protein product is CASSLGGINTEAFF.

This clonotype was recorded at least ten times. The rearrangement uses TRBV20-1 and TRBJ1-5; 11 bases match TRBD1. Looked up from germline, CDR1 is DFQATT and CDR2 is SNEGSKA (reference sequence). CDR3 length equals 15 residues. The V and J ends lost 3 bases and 5 bases, in that order; junction bases with no gene match: 6. This CDR3 reads CSARISGQGDQPQHF. The CDR3 DNA reads as TGCAGTGCTAGGATCTCGGGACAGGGGGATCAGCCCCAGCATTTT.

The chain links TRBV2 to TRBJ1-6, with a weak D call TRBD1 (6 bases). Germline V gene lookup returns CDR1 SNHLY and CDR2 FYNNEI. The length of the CDR3 is 13 residues. V gave up 4 bases and J gave up 8 bases, with 9 bases separating them. CDR3 in DNA: TGTGCCAGCAGTGGGACAGAGGATTCACCCCTCCACTTT. Translated: CASSGTEDSPLHF.

The genes are TRBV12-3 or TRBV12-4 and TRBJ2-7; possibly TRBD1 or TRBD2 for D (5 bases each). With 1 base removed from V and 9 bases from J, the gap between germline ends came to 16 bases. This CDR3 region has 14 residues. In DNA, the CDR3 is TGTGCCAGCAGTTTAGGGGGGAGCCCCCGTTGGCAGTACTTC. Translated, it gives CASSLGGSPRWQYF.

As DNA, the CDR3 is TGCGCCAGCAGCTTGAGTTCAGGGGTCGAGCAGTACTTC. This sequence encodes CASSLSSGVEQYF. V is TRBV5-1 and J is TRBJ2-7; D is perhaps TRBD1 (6 bases). Germline values: CDR1 SGHRS, CDR2 YFSETQ. V shed 1 base and J shed 6 bases, with 11 bases lying between them. CDR3 length equals 13 residues. Drawing the rest from reference TRBV5-1 and TRBJ2-7, the complete variable domain is KAGVTQTPRYLIKTRGQQVTLSCSPISGHRSVSWYQQTPGQGLQFLFEYFSETQRNKGNFPGRFSGRQFSNSRSEMNVSTLELGDSALYLCASSLSSGVEQYFGPGTRLTVT.

This clonotype has more than one count but fewer than ten. CDR3 DNA sequence: TGCGCCAGCAGACAGGACAGCAATGAGCAGTTCTTC. Translating it yields CASRQDSNEQFF. The rearrangement links TRBV5-1 to TRBJ2-1, with D maybe TRBD1 (6 bases). V lost 5 bases and J 6 bases, leaving 9 bases between the germline ends. CDR1 is SGHRS, CDR2 YFSETQ, per germline. CDR3 size: 12 residues.

The CDR3 reads CASSTGQGLIEAFF. CDR3 DNA: TGTGCCAGCAGTACAGGACAGGGGCTTATTGAAGCTTTCTTT. The rearrangement joins TRBV12-3 or TRBV12-4 to TRBJ1-1; TRBD1 aligns across 9 bases. Trimming removed 5 bases from V and 7 bases from J; junction bases left unmatched: 8. The CDR3 consists of 14 residues.

The rearrangement links TRBV20-1 to TRBJ2-5, with 8 bases that match TRBD2. The CDR3 runs 13 residues. Germline loops: CDR1 DFQATT, CDR2 SNEGSKA (reference sequence). With V trimmed by 7 bases and J by 5 bases, 9 bases remained unmatched. The CDR3 sequence: CSVSSGGIETQYF. The CDR3 coding sequence is TGCAGTGTGAGCAGCGGGGGTATCGAGACCCAGTACTTC.

The V call is TRBV20-1, the J call TRBJ2-5, with D possibly being TRBD1 (6 bases). The CDR3 is made up of 14 amino acids. The germline gives CDR1 DFQATT, CDR2 SNEGSKA (reference sequence). Trimming removed 5 bases from V and 5 bases from J, with 18 bases in between. This CDR3 reads CSARLPGHLETQYF. CDR3 DNA: TGCAGTGCTCGATTACCGGGACATCTGGAGACCCAGTACTTC.

The rearrangement uses TRBV5-1 and TRBJ1-5; a weak D match, TRBD1 (6 bases). The CDR3 has 14 residues. CDR1 is SGHRS, CDR2 YFSETQ, per germline. V was trimmed by 0 bases and J by 4 bases, leaving 8 bases between them. CDR3 protein: CASSLEGGNQPQHF. As DNA, the CDR3 is TGCGCCAGCAGCTTGGAGGGGGGGAATCAGCCCCAGCATTTT.

In this sample, this clonotype turned up a few times. The chain has TRBV3-1 and TRBJ1-2; 9 positions match TRBD1. J gave up 6 bases and V 1 base, and 9 bases lay outside the gene matches. The CDR3 is made up of 16 amino acids. Germline CDR1 LGHDT, CDR2 YNNKEL (reference sequence). This CDR3 reads CASSQGTGQGIDGYTF. The CDR3 DNA sequence: TGTGCCAGCAGCCAAGGGACGGGACAGGGCATAGATGGCTACACCTTC.

The gene calls are TRBV5-6 and TRBJ2-5, with 9 bases that match TRBD2. Germline assignment: CDR1 SGHDT and CDR2 YYEEEE. V gave up 2 bases and J gave up 7 bases; unmatched junction bases: 9. This CDR3 has 15 amino acids. CDR3 loop: CASSFGTSSGGTQYF. CDR3 coding DNA: TGTGCCAGCAGCTTTGGGACTAGCAGCGGGGGGACCCAGTACTTC.

This chain links TRBV7-2 with TRBJ2-4, with D possibly TRBD2 on 5 matching bases. CDR3 size: 11 residues. Germline CDR1 reads SGHTA; CDR2 reads FQGNSA. V gave up 1 base and J gave up 13 bases, with 8 bases separating them. CDR3 coding DNA: TGTGCCAGCAGCTTAGGGGAGTTCCAGTACTTC. Translation: CASSLGEFQYF.

This clonotype was observed a handful of times. The chain couples TRBV5-5 to TRBJ1-6; D might be TRBD1 (6 bases). CDR1 is SGHKS, CDR2 YYEKEE, per germline (reference sequence). The CDR3 is 12 residues long. The V end was cut by 4 bases, the J end by 12 bases, with 11 bases between. CDR3 region: CASSPEGGPLHF. The DNA of the CDR3 is TGTGCCAGCAGCCCTGAAGGGGGACCCCTCCACTTT.

The chain has TRBV6-5 and TRBJ2-3; 13 nucleotides align to TRBD2. Per germline, CDR1 MNHEY and CDR2 SVGAGI. V was pared by 1 base and J by 1 base, with 8 bases of the junction left unmatched. This CDR3 spans 19 amino acids. The CDR3 nucleotides are TGTGCCAGCAGTTACTTAGGACTAGCGGGGGCTTTGGGCACAGATACGCAGTATTTT. Amino acids: CASSYLGLAGALGTDTQYF.

This clonotype was seen a handful of times. The CDR3 DNA reads TGCGCCAGCAGCCAAAAAGCGTACGCAGGGGGTGGAGGCAATGAGCAGTTCTTC. Protein product: CASSQKAYAGGGGNEQFF. The genes are TRBV4-3 and TRBJ2-1; the match to TRBD1 covers 7 bases. Looked up from germline, CDR1 is LGHNA and CDR2 is YSLEER. The V gene end was trimmed by 2 bases and the J gene end by 6 bases; junction bases not matched to a gene: 16. The CDR3 covers 18 residues.